This passage covers 25 T cell receptor beta chains from one sample sequenced in a study of monozygotic twins with inflammatory bowel disease. TCRdb reprocessed the 5' RACE reads and keeps a single row for each CDR3 protein, giving no DNA. In all, the sample yields more than 350,000 distinct CDR3 sequences. Sequencing was done on a sample of blood. These receptor sequences come from a human donor with ulcerative colitis or Crohn's disease, or a healthy co-twin of an affected twin (not recorded which).

The chain employs TRBV27 and TRBJ2-7. There are 12 residues in the CDR3. Germline V gives CDR1 MNHEY, CDR2 SMNVEV (reference sequence). This chain's CDR3 is CASSQNGYEQYF.

CDR3: CASSPRGYNVQFF. The rearrangement joins TRBV5-4 to TRBJ2-1; as DNA is missing, the TRBD1 call by TCRdb cannot be tested. This CDR3 comprises 13 residues. CDR1 is SGHNT and CDR2 is YYREEE in the germline V gene (reference sequence).

The chain recombines TRBV5-1 with TRBJ2-1; without DNA, the TCRdb call of TRBD2 cannot be checked. The CDR3 totals 15 residues. Germline CDR1 is SGHRS and CDR2 is YFSETQ. The CDR3 is CASSPLAGGYNEQFF.

The rearrangement links TRBV12-3 or TRBV12-4 to TRBJ2-2; as DNA is missing, the TRBD2 call by TCRdb cannot be tested. This CDR3 is built from 13 residues. The CDR3: CASRRDYTGELFF.

V and J are TRBV7-8 and TRBJ2-3; the TRBD2 assignment by TCRdb is unverifiable without DNA. Per germline, CDR1 SGHVS and CDR2 FQNEAQ. The CDR3 is 15 residues long. CDR3 sequence reads: CASSLAAGLTDTQYF.

This sequence joins TRBV18 and TRBJ2-1; without DNA, the TCRdb call of TRBD1 cannot be checked. CDR3 size: 15 residues. Germline assignment: CDR1 KGHSH and CDR2 LQKENI. The CDR3 loop reads CASSPSQGVVNEQFF.

This chain links TRBV23-1 with TRBJ2-2; TCRdb picks TRBD1, but there is no DNA to check that call. TRBV23-1 is sorted into the ORF group, with uncertain function. The CDR3 consists of 15 residues. CDR3 residues: CASSHPGTGRRELFF.

This chain links TRBV6-1 with TRBJ1-3; TCRdb's D call of TRBD1 is untestable without DNA. The CDR3 runs 17 residues. CDR1 is MNHNS, CDR2 SASEGT, per germline. This CDR3 is CASSAGTAYISGNTIYF.

V is TRBV24-1 and J is TRBJ2-7; checking the TCRdb D call of TRBD1 is not possible without DNA. CDR1 KGHDR and CDR2 SFDVKD come from the germline V gene. The CDR3 is 15 amino acids. Here the CDR3 reads CATSDSDRLFYEQYF.

The chain has TRBV19 and TRBJ1-2. The CDR3 is 14 residues long. Germline CDR1 LNHDA, CDR2 SQIVND (reference sequence). CDR3 region: CASSLALSNYGYTF.

V is TRBV5-8 and J is TRBJ2-1; TCRdb calls TRBD2, which cannot be checked without DNA. Germline V gene lookup returns CDR1 SGHTS and CDR2 YDEGEE. The CDR3 contains 18 residues. The CDR3 sequence: CASSLVVAGGPTYNEQFF.

The chain uses TRBV15 and TRBJ1-4; TCRdb indicates TRBD1, and absent DNA this call remains unverified. This CDR3 has 15 amino acids. The germline gives CDR1 LNHNV, CDR2 YYDKDF (reference sequence). CDR3 residues: CATSREDSSNEKLFF.

V is TRBV3-1 and J is TRBJ1-2. CDR3 length equals 13 residues. CDR1 LGHDT and CDR2 YNNKEL come from the germline V gene (reference sequence). CDR3 loop: CASSQSQVYGYTF.

The chain couples TRBV7-2 to TRBJ2-5; without DNA, the TCRdb call of TRBD1 cannot be checked. This CDR3 has 14 amino acids. Per germline, CDR1 SGHTA and CDR2 FQGNSA. CDR3: CASSLGDAEETQYF.

J is TRBJ1-1 and V is TRBV3-1. The length of the CDR3 is 14 residues. The germline gives CDR1 LGHDT, CDR2 YNNKEL (reference sequence). CDR3 amino acids: CASSPRSMNTEAFF.

The chain has TRBV7-2 and TRBJ2-7; without DNA, the TCRdb call of TRBD1 cannot be checked. The CDR3 runs 15 residues. CDR1 is SGHTA, CDR2 FQGNSA, per germline. The CDR3 spells CASSWGKGRGYEQYF.

The chain employs TRBV7-2 and TRBJ2-3; the D call of TRBD1 rests on TCRdb alone, since no DNA is present to check it. This CDR3 region has 14 residues. The germline V gene has CDR1 SGHTA and CDR2 FQGNSA. Here the CDR3 reads CASSLAGGQDTQYF. Filled out from reference TRBV7-2 and TRBJ2-3, the complete variable domain reads GAGVSQSPSNKVTEKGKDVELRCDPISGHTALYWYRQSLGQGLEFLIYFQGNSAPDKSGLPSDRFSAERTGGSVSTLTIQRTQQEDSAVYLCASSLAGGQDTQYFGPGTRLTVL.

The chain recombines TRBV29-1 with TRBJ2-1; TCRdb lists TRBD2, though no DNA is available to test this call. The CDR3 sequence is 14 residues long. Germline values: CDR1 SQVTM, CDR2 ANQGSEA. This CDR3 is CSSAGPDSYNEQFF.

The chain is built from TRBV4-3 and TRBJ1-1. Germline V gene lookup returns CDR1 LGHNA and CDR2 YSLEER. The CDR3 sequence is 15 residues long. CDR3 region: CASTTRLGENTEAFF.

This chain uses TRBV12-3 or TRBV12-4 with TRBJ2-7. The CDR3 loop spans 13 amino acids. The CDR3 is CASSFKISYEQYF.

V is TRBV18 and J is TRBJ1-6. In germline, CDR1 is KGHSH, CDR2 LQKENI. The CDR3 is 14 amino acids. This CDR3 reads CASSPPGRNSPLHF.

J is TRBJ2-1 and V is TRBV15; absent DNA, TCRdb's TRBD2 call cannot be checked. This CDR3 region has 15 residues. CDR1 and CDR2 from the germline V gene are LNHNV and YYDKDF (reference sequence). CDR3 residues: CATSMGPGSYNEQFF.

The chain couples TRBV20-1 to TRBJ2-5. In germline, CDR1 is DFQATT, CDR2 SNEGSKA (reference sequence). This CDR3 has 13 residues. The CDR3 loop is CSARLGVMATQYF.

The chain is built from TRBV10-3 and TRBJ2-3; TCRdb outputs TRBD1, but without DNA this stays unchecked. This CDR3 region has 16 residues. From germline, CDR1 is ENHRY and CDR2 SYGVKD. CDR3 in amino acids: CAISDKSGGSTDTQYF.

The rearrangement joins TRBV3-1 to TRBJ1-6; TCRdb selects TRBD1, and the lack of DNA leaves this call unchecked. Germline V CDR1 and CDR2: LGHDT, YNNKEL (reference sequence). The CDR3 runs to 15 residues. The CDR3 here is CASSPFGTANSPLHF.